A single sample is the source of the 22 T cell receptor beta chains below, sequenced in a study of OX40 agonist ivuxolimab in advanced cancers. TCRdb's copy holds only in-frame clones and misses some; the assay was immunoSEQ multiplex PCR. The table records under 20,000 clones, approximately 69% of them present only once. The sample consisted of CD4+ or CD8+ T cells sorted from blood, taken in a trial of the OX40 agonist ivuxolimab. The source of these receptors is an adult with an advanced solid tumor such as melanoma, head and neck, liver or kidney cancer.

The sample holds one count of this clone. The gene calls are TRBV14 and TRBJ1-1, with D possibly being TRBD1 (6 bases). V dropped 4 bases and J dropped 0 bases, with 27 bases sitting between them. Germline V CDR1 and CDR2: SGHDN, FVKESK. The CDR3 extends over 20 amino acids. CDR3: CASSPTKKNRVGEVNTEAFF. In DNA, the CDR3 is TGTGCCAGCAGCCCCACGAAAAAGAACAGGGTCGGAGAAGTGAACACTGAAGCTTTCTTT.

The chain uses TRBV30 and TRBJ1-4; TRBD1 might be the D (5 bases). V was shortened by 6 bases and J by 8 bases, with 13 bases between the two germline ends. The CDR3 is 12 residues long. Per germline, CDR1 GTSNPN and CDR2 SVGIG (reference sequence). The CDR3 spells CACGAPGEKLFF. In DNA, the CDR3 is TGTGCCTGCGGGGCTCCAGGCGAAAAACTGTTTTTT.

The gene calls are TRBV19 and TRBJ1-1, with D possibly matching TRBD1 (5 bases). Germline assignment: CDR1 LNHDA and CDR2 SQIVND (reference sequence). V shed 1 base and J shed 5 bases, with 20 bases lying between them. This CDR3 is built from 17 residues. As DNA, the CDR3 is TGTGCCAGTAGTATAGTCCGGGACGGTCCTCTGGAGACTGAAGCTTTCTTT. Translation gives CASSIVRDGPLETEAFF.

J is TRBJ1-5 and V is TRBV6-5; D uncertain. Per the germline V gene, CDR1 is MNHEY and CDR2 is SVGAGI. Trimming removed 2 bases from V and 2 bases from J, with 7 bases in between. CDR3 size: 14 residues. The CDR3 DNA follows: TGTGCCAGCAGTTACGGGCTAGGCAATCAGCCCCAGCATTTT. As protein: CASSYGLGNQPQHF.

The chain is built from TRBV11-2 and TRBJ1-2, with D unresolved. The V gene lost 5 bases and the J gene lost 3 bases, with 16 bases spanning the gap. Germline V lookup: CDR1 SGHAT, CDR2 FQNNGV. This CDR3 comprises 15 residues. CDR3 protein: CASSHSGSLYYGYTF. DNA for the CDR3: TGTGCCAGCAGCCATTCGGGGTCACTCTACTATGGCTACACCTTC.

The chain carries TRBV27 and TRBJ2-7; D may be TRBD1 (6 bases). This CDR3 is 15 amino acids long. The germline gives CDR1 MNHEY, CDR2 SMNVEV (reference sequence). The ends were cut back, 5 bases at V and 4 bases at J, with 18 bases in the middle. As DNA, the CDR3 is TGTGCCAGCAGTCCCCAGGGCAGGGGCTCTTACGAGCAGTACTTC. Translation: CASSPQGRGSYEQYF.

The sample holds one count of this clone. The CDR3 DNA sequence: TGTGCCAGCAGTCCCGGGGGGCTAGCGGGCTCCTACGAGCAGTACTTC. Its protein is CASSPGGLAGSYEQYF. The rearrangement joins TRBV9 to TRBJ2-7, with TRBD2 matching 8 bases. There are 16 residues in the CDR3. Looked up from germline, CDR1 is SGDLS and CDR2 is YYNGEE. V shed 5 bases, J shed 0 bases, and the junction held 10 bases outside the gene matches.

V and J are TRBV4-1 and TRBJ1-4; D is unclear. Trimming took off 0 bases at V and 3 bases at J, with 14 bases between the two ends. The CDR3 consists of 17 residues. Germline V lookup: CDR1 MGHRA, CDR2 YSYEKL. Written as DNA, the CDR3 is TGCGCCAGCAGCCAAGAATCAACGGGCACTCCTAATGAAAAACTGTTTTTT. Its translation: CASSQESTGTPNEKLFF.

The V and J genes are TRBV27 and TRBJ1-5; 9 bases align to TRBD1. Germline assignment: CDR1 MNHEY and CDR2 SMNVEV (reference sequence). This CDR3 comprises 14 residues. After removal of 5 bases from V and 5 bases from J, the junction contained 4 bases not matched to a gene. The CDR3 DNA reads TGTGCCAGCAGTGCCGGGACAGGGCATCAGCCCCAGCATTTT. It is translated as CASSAGTGHQPQHF.

The CDR3, as DNA: TGTGCCAGCAGCGTAGGAGACAATGAGCAGTTCTTC. It translates to CASSVGDNEQFF. This chain joins TRBV9 and TRBJ2-1; unclear D gene. V lost 0 bases, J lost 5 bases, and 3 bases lay in between. Germline CDR1 reads SGDLS; CDR2 reads YYNGEE. CDR3 size: 12 residues.

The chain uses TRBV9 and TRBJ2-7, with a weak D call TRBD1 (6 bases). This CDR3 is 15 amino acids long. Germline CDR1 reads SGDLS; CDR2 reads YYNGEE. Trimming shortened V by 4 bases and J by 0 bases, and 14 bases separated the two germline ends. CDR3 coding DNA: TGTGCCAGCAGCTACAGGACAGTTAGCTCCTACGAGCAGTACTTC. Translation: CASSYRTVSSYEQYF.

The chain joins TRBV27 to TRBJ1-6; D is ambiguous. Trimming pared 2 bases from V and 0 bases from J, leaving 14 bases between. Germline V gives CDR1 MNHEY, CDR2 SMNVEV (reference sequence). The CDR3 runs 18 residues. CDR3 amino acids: CASSLGQRLSSYNSPLHF. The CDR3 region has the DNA TGTGCCAGCAGTTTAGGGCAGAGGCTAAGCTCCTATAATTCACCCCTCCACTTT.

The CDR3 DNA sequence: TGTGCCAGCAGTTTATCCCAAGGCCCCCTCCCATACGAGCAGTACTTC. It yields the protein CASSLSQGPLPYEQYF. V usage is TRBV28 and J usage is TRBJ2-7, with D unresolved. In germline, CDR1 is MDHEN, CDR2 SYDVKM. Trimming removed 1 base from V and 4 bases from J, with 17 bases in between. The CDR3 extends over 16 amino acids.

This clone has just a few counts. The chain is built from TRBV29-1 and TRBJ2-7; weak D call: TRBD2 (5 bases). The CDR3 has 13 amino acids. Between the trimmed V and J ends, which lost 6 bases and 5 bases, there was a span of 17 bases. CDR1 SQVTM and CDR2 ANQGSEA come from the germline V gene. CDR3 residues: CSVGGQASNEQYF. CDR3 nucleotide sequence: TGCAGCGTGGGTGGGCAGGCTAGCAACGAGCAGTACTTC.

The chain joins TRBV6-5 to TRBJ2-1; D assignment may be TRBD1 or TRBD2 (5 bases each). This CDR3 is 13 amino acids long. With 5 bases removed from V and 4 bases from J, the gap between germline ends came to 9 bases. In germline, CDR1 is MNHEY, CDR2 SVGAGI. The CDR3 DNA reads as TGTGCCAGCAGTATCGGGGCTTACAATGAGCAGTTCTTC. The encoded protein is CASSIGAYNEQFF.

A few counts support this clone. The CDR3 spells CASSLSWAQLNYGYTF. The CDR3 DNA sequence: TGTGCCAGCAGTTTAAGCTGGGCCCAACTTAACTATGGCTACACCTTC. The genes are TRBV28 and TRBJ1-2; D ambiguous. This CDR3 is 16 amino acids long. Germline CDR1 is MDHEN and CDR2 is SYDVKM. Trimming stripped 2 bases from V and 1 base from J, with 14 bases between.

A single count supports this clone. DNA of the CDR3: TGCGCCAGCAGTGTAAACGTGAACACTGAAGCTTTCTTT. The encoded protein is CASSVNVNTEAFF. The rearrangement uses TRBV10-1 and TRBJ1-1; D unresolved. The CDR3 length is 13 residues. Trimming took 4 bases from V and 0 from J, leaving 6 bases between them. Germline V gene sequence: CDR1 WNHNN, CDR2 SYGVQD (reference sequence).

CDR3 DNA sequence: TGTGCCAGCAGACTGCGACAGGGCGGATACGAGCAGTACTTC. The encoded protein is CASRLRQGGYEQYF. The chain recombines TRBV28 with TRBJ2-7; 7 bases line up with TRBD1. The CDR3 length is 14 residues. J lost 4 bases, V lost 6 bases, and 9 bases had no gene match. Germline-derived CDR1 and CDR2 are MDHEN and SYDVKM.

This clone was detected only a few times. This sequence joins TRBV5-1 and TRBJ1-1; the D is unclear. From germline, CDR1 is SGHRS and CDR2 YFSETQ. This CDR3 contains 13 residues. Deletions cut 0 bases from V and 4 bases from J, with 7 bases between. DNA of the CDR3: TGCGCCAGCAGCTTGGCTATAGGCACTGAAGCTTTCTTT. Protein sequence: CASSLAIGTEAFF. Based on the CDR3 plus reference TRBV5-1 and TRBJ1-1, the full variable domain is KAGVTQTPRYLIKTRGQQVTLSCSPISGHRSVSWYQQTPGQGLQFLFEYFSETQRNKGNFPGRFSGRQFSNSRSEMNVSTLELGDSALYLCASSLAIGTEAFFGQGTRLTVV.

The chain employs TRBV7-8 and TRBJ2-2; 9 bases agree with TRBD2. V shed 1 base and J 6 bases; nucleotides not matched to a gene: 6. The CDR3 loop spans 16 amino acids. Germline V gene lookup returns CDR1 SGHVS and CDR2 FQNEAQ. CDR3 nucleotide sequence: TGTGCCAGCAGCTTAGTAGGGCGGGAGGGCCCCGGGGAGCTGTTTTTT. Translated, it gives CASSLVGREGPGELFF.

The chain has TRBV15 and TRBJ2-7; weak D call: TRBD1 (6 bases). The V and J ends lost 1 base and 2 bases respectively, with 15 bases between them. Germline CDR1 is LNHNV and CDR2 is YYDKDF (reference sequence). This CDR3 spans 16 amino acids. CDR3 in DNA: TGTGCCACCAGCAGAGTTGGCTCGACAGGAGCCTACGAGCAGTACTTC. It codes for CATSRVGSTGAYEQYF. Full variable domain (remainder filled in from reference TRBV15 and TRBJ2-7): DAMVIQNPRYQVTQFGKPVTLSCSQTLNHNVMYWYQQKSSQAPKLLFHYYDKDFNNEADTPDNFQSRRPNTSFCFLDIRSPGLGDTAMYLCATSRVGSTGAYEQYFGPGTRLTVT.

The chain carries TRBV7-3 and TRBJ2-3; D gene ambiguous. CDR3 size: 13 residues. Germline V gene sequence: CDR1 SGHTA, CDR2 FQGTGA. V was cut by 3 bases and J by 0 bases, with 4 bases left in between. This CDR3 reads CASSLGSTDTQYF. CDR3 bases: TGTGCCAGCAGCTTGGGGAGCACAGATACGCAGTATTTT.